These 30 T cell receptor beta chains came from one sample sequenced in a study of PD-L1 blockade in urothelial cancer. TCRdb's table, derived via immunoSEQ multiplex PCR, lists solely in-frame clones and lacks some. The data hold some 100,000 clones, with approximately 90% observed a single time. The starting material was PBMCs, obtained around atezolizumab (anti-PD-L1) treatment. The receptors were sampled from a woman of 80 years or more with urothelial cancer.

V gene TRBV9 combines with J gene TRBJ2-1; 10 positions match TRBD1. From germline, CDR1 is SGDLS and CDR2 YYNGEE. V trimming: 0 bases; J trimming: 8 bases; junction bases outside the gene matches: 8. The CDR3 has 16 residues. In nucleotides, the CDR3 is TGTGCCAGCAGCGTAGTTGGGACAGGGGCTTCCGATGAGCAGTTCTTC. It yields the protein CASSVVGTGASDEQFF.

The rearrangement joins TRBV14 to TRBJ2-5; weak D call: TRBD2 (5 bases). This CDR3 is 16 amino acids long. Trimming removed 4 bases at V and 5 bases at J, with 20 bases between. Germline loops: CDR1 SGHDN, CDR2 FVKESK. CDR3 sequence reads: CASSRGLVASRETQYF. Here the CDR3 DNA reads TGTGCCAGCAGCCGAGGACTGGTAGCGTCCCGGGAGACCCAGTACTTC.

The chain couples TRBV11-1 to TRBJ2-3; D is ambiguous. In germline, CDR1 is SGHAT, CDR2 FQDESV (reference sequence). This CDR3 is 18 amino acids long. V was shortened by 4 bases and J by 2 bases, with 22 bases between the two germline ends. Written as DNA, the CDR3 is TGTGCCAGCAGCTCCACCGGGTTGGCGTTGGCTTTCACAGATACGCAGTATTTT. This codes for CASSSTGLALAFTDTQYF.

The chain uses TRBV28 and TRBJ1-4, with D possibly matching TRBD1 (6 bases). CDR3 length: 15 residues. Trimming cost V 6 bases and J 8 bases, with 19 bases left between them. The germline CDR1 and CDR2 sequences are MDHEN and SYDVKM. CDR3 sequence: CASRLRDNVWEKLFF. In nucleotides, the CDR3 is TGTGCCAGCAGACTTAGGGACAATGTTTGGGAAAAACTGTTTTTT.

The V call is TRBV18, the J call TRBJ2-7, with 8 bases matching TRBD2. Germline loops: CDR1 KGHSH, CDR2 LQKENI. CDR3 length: 16 amino acids. Trimming cost V 3 bases and J 1 base; bases outside gene matches: 8. CDR3 residues: CASSPGLATVSYEQYF. The CDR3, as DNA: TGTGCCAGCTCACCCGGACTAGCAACCGTATCCTACGAGCAGTACTTC.

The V gene is TRBV7-9, the J gene TRBJ2-5; D unclear. Germline V gene lookup returns CDR1 SEHNR and CDR2 FQNEAQ (reference sequence). There are 14 residues in the CDR3. The V end was cut by 1 base, the J end by 5 bases, with 11 bases between. The CDR3 coding sequence is TGTGCCAGCAGCTTAGTTATACCCCAGGAGACCCAGTACTTC. Encoded protein: CASSLVIPQETQYF.

This clone was counted once. The V call is TRBV4-1, the J call TRBJ2-7; 7 nucleotides line up with TRBD1. With 1 base clipped from V and 2 bases from J, the junction kept 8 bases outside the gene matches. Germline CDR1 is MGHRA and CDR2 is YSYEKL. This CDR3 comprises 16 residues. The CDR3 region has the DNA TGCGCCAGCAGCCAAGTCTGGACAGGTCCAACCTACGAGCAGTACTTC. As protein: CASSQVWTGPTYEQYF.

The V and J genes are TRBV5-1 and TRBJ2-3; 7 bases are shared with TRBD2. Germline loops: CDR1 SGHRS, CDR2 YFSETQ. The CDR3 spans 16 residues. J was trimmed by 4 bases and V by 4 bases; bases with no gene match: 12. CDR3 in amino acids: CASSPNGRGAADTQYF. CDR3 nucleotide sequence: TGCGCCAGCAGCCCCAATGGGAGGGGAGCGGCAGATACGCAGTATTTT.

This CDR3 is CASSLLHSLNTEAFF. CDR3 nucleotide sequence: TGCGCCAGCAGCTTGTTGCACAGCCTTAACACTGAAGCTTTCTTT. The V gene is TRBV5-1, the J gene TRBJ1-1; D remains ambiguous. In germline, CDR1 is SGHRS, CDR2 YFSETQ. The CDR3 has 15 residues. V lost 1 base, J lost 2 bases, and 12 bases lay in between.

The chain couples TRBV5-1 to TRBJ1-4, with 10 nucleotides matching TRBD1. Germline assignment: CDR1 SGHRS and CDR2 YFSETQ. This CDR3 is built from 13 residues. V trimming: 4 bases; J trimming: 8 bases; junction bases outside the gene matches: 2. The CDR3 DNA reads as TGCGCCAGCAGCCCGGACAGGGGGGAAAAACTGTTTTTT. It translates to CASSPDRGEKLFF.

The rearrangement joins TRBV18 to TRBJ2-6; perhaps TRBD1 as D (5 bases). This CDR3 has 17 amino acids. Germline values: CDR1 KGHSH, CDR2 LQKENI. Trimming left V 0 bases short and J 0 bases short, with 9 bases between. The CDR3 here is CASSPPVGHSGANVLTF. The CDR3 DNA is TGTGCCAGCTCACCACCCGTGGGGCACTCTGGGGCCAACGTCCTGACTTTC.

The chain joins TRBV28 to TRBJ1-2; 8 bases agree with TRBD1. With 2 bases clipped from V and 8 bases from J, the junction kept 16 bases outside the gene matches. Looked up from germline, CDR1 is MDHEN and CDR2 is SYDVKM. CDR3 size: 17 residues. The CDR3: CASSLPTPGTGWGGYTF. The CDR3 DNA is TGTGCCAGCAGTTTACCCACCCCCGGGACAGGTTGGGGCGGCTACACCTTC.

V is TRBV2 and J is TRBJ1-1, with TRBD1 as a possible D gene (5 bases). V gave up 6 bases and J gave up 6 bases, with 14 bases separating them. The CDR3 sequence is 13 residues long. CDR1 is SNHLY and CDR2 is FYNNEI in the germline V gene. CDR3 sequence reads: CASREYRMPEAFF. The CDR3, as DNA: TGTGCCAGCAGAGAGTACAGGATGCCTGAAGCTTTCTTT.

This clone was seen once. V and J are TRBV29-1 and TRBJ2-1; 10 bases line up with TRBD2. The CDR3 covers 14 residues. CDR1 is SQVTM and CDR2 is ANQGSEA in the germline V gene. The V segment lost 7 bases and the J segment 2 bases; nucleotides outside the gene matches: 5. The DNA of the CDR3 is TGCAGCGCTGGACTAGCGGTCACCTACAATGAGCAGTTCTTC. This encodes CSAGLAVTYNEQFF.

This chain connects TRBV5-8 to TRBJ2-1, with D possibly matching TRBD1 (6 bases). The V gene's germline CDR1 is SGHTS and CDR2 YDEGEE. The V gene lost 4 bases and the J gene lost 5 bases, with 13 bases spanning the gap. CDR3 length: 14 residues. In DNA, the CDR3 is TGTGCCAGCAGCCGCATCAGGGGACACAATGAGCAGTTCTTC. Its protein product is CASSRIRGHNEQFF.

The V gene is TRBV7-2, the J gene TRBJ1-2; D is unresolved. Trimming pared 1 base from V and 4 bases from J, leaving 10 bases between. The CDR3 has 14 residues. The germline V gene encodes CDR1 SGHTA and CDR2 FQGNSA. CDR3 sequence (DNA): TGTGCCAGCAGCTTAGAGGAGGGCAGCTATGGCTACACCTTC. Translating it yields CASSLEEGSYGYTF.

This clone was seen only once. V and J are TRBV6-6 and TRBJ1-2; TRBD1 agrees at 8 bases. The germline CDR1 and CDR2 sequences are MNHNY and SVGAGI (reference sequence). The CDR3 extends over 14 amino acids. Unmatched junction bases numbered 10, after V lost 6 bases and J lost 7 bases. The CDR3: CASRKDRASVGYTF. As DNA, the CDR3 is TGTGCCAGCAGGAAGGACAGGGCTAGCGTTGGCTACACCTTC.

The V and J genes are TRBV29-1 and TRBJ1-3; 9 bases fit TRBD1. This CDR3 region has 14 residues. Germline assignment: CDR1 SQVTM and CDR2 ANQGSEA. Trimming cost V 7 bases and J 4 bases; bases outside gene matches: 8. The DNA for the CDR3 is TGCAGCGCGCAGAAAGGGACAGGGGGAAACACCATATATTTT. This translates into CSAQKGTGGNTIYF. The entire variable domain, with the rest obtained from reference TRBV29-1 and TRBJ1-3, is as follows: SAVISQKPSRDICQRGTSLTIQCQVDSQVTMMFWYRQQPGQSLTLIATANQGSEATYESGFVIDKFPISRPNLTFSTLTVSNMSPEDSSIYLCSAQKGTGGNTIYFGEGSWLTVV.

This sequence joins TRBV5-1 and TRBJ2-5; a weak D match, TRBD1 (6 bases). CDR1 and CDR2 from the germline V gene are SGHRS and YFSETQ. The CDR3 contains 14 residues. Between the trimmed V and J ends, which lost 3 bases and 5 bases, there was a span of 14 bases. This CDR3 reads CASSWVLRGETQYF. The CDR3 DNA is TGCGCCAGCAGCTGGGTATTGAGGGGGGAGACCCAGTACTTC.

This chain connects TRBV6-1 to TRBJ2-1, with 8 positions matching TRBD2. Germline V CDR1 and CDR2: MNHNS, SASEGT. The trim removed 6 bases at V and 8 bases at J, leaving 9 bases unmatched. This CDR3 is built from 14 residues. The CDR3 nucleotides are TGTGCCAGCAGGGAGCGGGAGTTCCGGGATGAGCAGTTCTTC. Translation gives CASREREFRDEQFF.

Only one count was recorded for this clone. This chain links TRBV5-1 with TRBJ1-1; TRBD1 might be the D (5 bases). Deletions cut 4 bases from V and 7 bases from J, with 14 bases between. Germline-derived CDR1 and CDR2 are SGHRS and YFSETQ. The CDR3 is 13 residues long. CDR3: CASSLRVTGEAFF. In DNA, the CDR3 is TGCGCCAGCAGCCTCAGGGTGACGGGTGAAGCTTTCTTT. The full variable domain, rest sourced from reference TRBV5-1 and TRBJ1-1, is KAGVTQTPRYLIKTRGQQVTLSCSPISGHRSVSWYQQTPGQGLQFLFEYFSETQRNKGNFPGRFSGRQFSNSRSEMNVSTLELGDSALYLCASSLRVTGEAFFGQGTRLTVV.

The J gene is TRBJ1-1, the V gene TRBV5-4, with D possibly TRBD1 on 5 matching bases. Trimming removed 3 bases from V and 0 bases from J, with 12 bases in between. Germline-derived CDR1 and CDR2 are SGHNT and YYREEE (reference sequence). The CDR3 length is 15 residues. Written as DNA, the CDR3 is TGTGCCAGCAGCTCCGACAGTAATTTGAACACTGAAGCTTTCTTT. Translation: CASSSDSNLNTEAFF.

The chain has TRBV28 and TRBJ2-1; no firm D call. CDR3 size: 14 residues. Trimming removed 3 bases at V and 10 bases at J, with 16 bases between. CDR1 and CDR2 from the germline V gene are MDHEN and SYDVKM. The CDR3 spells CASSFPASPREQFF. CDR3 DNA sequence: TGTGCCAGCAGTTTCCCTGCTAGTCCCCGAGAGCAGTTCTTC.

This rearrangement joins TRBV6-5 to TRBJ1-1; 9 bases agree with TRBD1. The CDR3 consists of 13 residues. Trimming removed 5 bases from V and 5 bases from J; junction bases left unmatched: 3. Germline lookup yields CDR1 MNHEY and CDR2 SVGAGI. The CDR3 nucleotides are TGTGCCAGCAGTACAGGGGGCCGTACTGAAGCTTTCTTT. Its protein is CASSTGGRTEAFF.

This clone showed up just a few times. The chain is built from TRBV7-6 and TRBJ2-1; no clear D gene. V was cut by 1 base and J by 3 bases, with 7 bases left in between. Germline V CDR1 and CDR2: SGHVS, FNYEAQ. The CDR3 is made up of 14 amino acids. The CDR3, as DNA: TGTGCCAGCAGCTTAGAGCCGGGCTACAATGAGCAGTTCTTC. It translates to CASSLEPGYNEQFF.

The chain is built from TRBV2 and TRBJ2-7, with 8 bases that match TRBD1. CDR1 SNHLY and CDR2 FYNNEI come from the germline V gene. CDR3 length: 15 amino acids. The V segment lost 0 bases and the J segment 3 bases; nucleotides outside the gene matches: 4. The CDR3 coding sequence is TGTGCCAGCAGTGAAGCCAGGGGGCCCCTCTACGAGCAGTACTTC. Translating gives CASSEARGPLYEQYF.

The rearrangement uses TRBV6-6 and TRBJ2-3, with 7 nucleotides matching TRBD2. V lost 8 bases to trimming and J lost 0 bases; unmatched junction nucleotides: 8. This CDR3 is built from 15 residues. Germline CDR1 is MNHNY and CDR2 is SVGAGI (reference sequence). CDR3 loop: CASLRREFSTDTQYF. CDR3 DNA: TGTGCCAGCCTTCGGCGGGAGTTTAGCACAGATACGCAGTATTTT.

The V call is TRBV28, the J call TRBJ1-1; D is possibly TRBD1 (6 bases). The CDR3 sequence is 14 residues long. Trimming removed 7 bases from V and 1 base from J, with 13 bases in between. CDR1 is MDHEN and CDR2 is SYDVKM in the germline V gene. The CDR3 DNA follows: TGTGCCAGCAATAAACCAGGGGCGAACACTGAAGCTTTCTTT. Translation gives CASNKPGANTEAFF.

The chain employs TRBV9 and TRBJ2-1, with D tentatively TRBD2 (6 bases). This CDR3 has 17 residues. Germline loops: CDR1 SGDLS, CDR2 YYNGEE. The V and J ends lost 2 bases and 0 bases respectively, with 15 bases between them. CDR3 coding DNA: TGTGCCAGCAGCGTCGGTGGCGGGGACGCCTCCTACAATGAGCAGTTCTTC. Amino acids: CASSVGGGDASYNEQFF.

The chain uses TRBV10-3 and TRBJ2-5; TRBD1 aligns across 7 bases. V shed 5 bases and J 2 bases; nucleotides not matched to a gene: 8. Germline V gene sequence: CDR1 ENHRY, CDR2 SYGVKD. The length of the CDR3 is 15 residues. In DNA form, the CDR3 reads TGTGCCATCAGTTTAGACCGGGACAGACAAGAGACCCAGTACTTC. Its translation: CAISLDRDRQETQYF.